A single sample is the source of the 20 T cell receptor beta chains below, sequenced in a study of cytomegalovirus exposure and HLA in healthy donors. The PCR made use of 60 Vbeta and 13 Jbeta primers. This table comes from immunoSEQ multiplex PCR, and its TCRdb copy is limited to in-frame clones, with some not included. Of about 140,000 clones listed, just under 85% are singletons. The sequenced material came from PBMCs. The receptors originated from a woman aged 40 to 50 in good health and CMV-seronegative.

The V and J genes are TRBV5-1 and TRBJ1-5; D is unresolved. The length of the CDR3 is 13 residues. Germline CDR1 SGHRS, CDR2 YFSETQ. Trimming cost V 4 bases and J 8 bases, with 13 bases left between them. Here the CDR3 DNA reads TGCGCCAGCAGCGTGATCCCTGGAGAGCCCCAGCATTTT. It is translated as CASSVIPGEPQHF.

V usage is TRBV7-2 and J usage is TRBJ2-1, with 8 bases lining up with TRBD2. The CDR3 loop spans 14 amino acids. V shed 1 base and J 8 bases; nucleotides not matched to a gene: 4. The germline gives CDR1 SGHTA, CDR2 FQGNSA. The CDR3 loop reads CASSLDLAGDEQFF. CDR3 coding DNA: TGTGCCAGCAGCTTAGACCTAGCGGGCGATGAGCAGTTCTTC.

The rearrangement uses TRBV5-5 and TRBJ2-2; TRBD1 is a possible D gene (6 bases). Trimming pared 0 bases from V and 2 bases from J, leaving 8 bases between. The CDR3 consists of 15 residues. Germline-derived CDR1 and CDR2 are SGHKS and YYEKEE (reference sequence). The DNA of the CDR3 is TGTGCCAGCAGCTTGGGGGGGACAAACACCGGGGAGCTGTTTTTT. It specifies CASSLGGTNTGELFF.

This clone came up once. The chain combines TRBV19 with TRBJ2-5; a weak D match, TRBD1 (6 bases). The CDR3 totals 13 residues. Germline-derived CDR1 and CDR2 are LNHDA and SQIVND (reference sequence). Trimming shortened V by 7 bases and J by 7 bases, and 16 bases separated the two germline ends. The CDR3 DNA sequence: TGTGCCAGTAACACAGGGCAGATAGGGACCCAGTACTTC. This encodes CASNTGQIGTQYF.

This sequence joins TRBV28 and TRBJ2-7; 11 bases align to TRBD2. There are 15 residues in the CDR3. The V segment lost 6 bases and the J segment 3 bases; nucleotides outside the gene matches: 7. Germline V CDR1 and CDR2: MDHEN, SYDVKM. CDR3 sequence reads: CASRSLAGGGYEQYF. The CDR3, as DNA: TGTGCCAGCAGGTCCCTAGCGGGAGGAGGCTACGAGCAGTACTTC.

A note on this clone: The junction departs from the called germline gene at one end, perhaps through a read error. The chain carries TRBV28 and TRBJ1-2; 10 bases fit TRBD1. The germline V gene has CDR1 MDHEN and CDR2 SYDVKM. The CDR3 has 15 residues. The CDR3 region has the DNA TGTGCCAGCAGCCCATTCCGGGACAGGGGCTATGTCTACACCTTC. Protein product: CASSPFRDRGYVYTF.

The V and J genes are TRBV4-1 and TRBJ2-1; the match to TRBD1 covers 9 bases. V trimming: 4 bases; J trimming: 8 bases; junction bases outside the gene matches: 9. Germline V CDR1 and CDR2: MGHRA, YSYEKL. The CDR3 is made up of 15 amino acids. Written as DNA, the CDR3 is TGCGCCAGCAGCCCATCACAGGGGGCGTTCCATGAGCAGTTCTTC. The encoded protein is CASSPSQGAFHEQFF.

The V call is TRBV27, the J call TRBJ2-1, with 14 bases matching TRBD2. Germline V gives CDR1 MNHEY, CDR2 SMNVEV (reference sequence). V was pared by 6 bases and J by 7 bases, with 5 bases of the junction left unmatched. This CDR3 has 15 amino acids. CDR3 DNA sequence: TGTGCCAGCAGCCGCGGGACTAGCGGGAGTAATGAGCAGTTCTTC. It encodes CASSRGTSGSNEQFF.

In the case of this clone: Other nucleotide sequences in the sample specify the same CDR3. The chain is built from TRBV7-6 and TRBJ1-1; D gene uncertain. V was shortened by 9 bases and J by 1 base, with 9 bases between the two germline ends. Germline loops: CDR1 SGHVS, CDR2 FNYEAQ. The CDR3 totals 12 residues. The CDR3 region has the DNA TGTGCCAGTTCCCGGGGGAACACTGAAGCTTTCTTT. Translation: CASSRGNTEAFF.

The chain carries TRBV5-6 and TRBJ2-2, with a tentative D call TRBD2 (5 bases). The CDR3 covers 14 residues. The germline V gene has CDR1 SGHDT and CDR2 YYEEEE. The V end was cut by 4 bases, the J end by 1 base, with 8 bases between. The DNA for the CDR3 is TGTGCCAGCAGCGCAAGCGGGAACACCGGGGAGCTGTTTTTT. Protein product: CASSASGNTGELFF.

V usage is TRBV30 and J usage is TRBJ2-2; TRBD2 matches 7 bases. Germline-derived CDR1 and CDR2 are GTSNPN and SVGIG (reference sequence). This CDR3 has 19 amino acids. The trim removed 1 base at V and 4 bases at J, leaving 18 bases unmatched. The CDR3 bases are TGTGCCTGGAGTGGGGCGGCGGGAGAGCGTTACTTGAGCACCGGGGAGCTGTTTTTT. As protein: CAWSGAAGERYLSTGELFF.

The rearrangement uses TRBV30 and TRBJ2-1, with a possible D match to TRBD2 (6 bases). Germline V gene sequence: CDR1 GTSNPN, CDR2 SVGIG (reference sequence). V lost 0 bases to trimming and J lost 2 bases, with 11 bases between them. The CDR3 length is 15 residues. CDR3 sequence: CAWSVEEGPYNEQFF. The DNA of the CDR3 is TGTGCCTGGAGTGTGGAGGAGGGTCCCTACAATGAGCAGTTCTTC.

The CDR3 nucleotides are TGTGCCAGCAGCTGGAGTACGGGGGGCTACACCTTC. This gives the protein CASSWSTGGYTF. This sequence joins TRBV28 and TRBJ1-2; D remains ambiguous. Germline CDR1 and CDR2: MDHEN and SYDVKM. CDR3 size: 12 residues. V lost 6 bases and J 8 bases, leaving 13 bases between the germline ends.

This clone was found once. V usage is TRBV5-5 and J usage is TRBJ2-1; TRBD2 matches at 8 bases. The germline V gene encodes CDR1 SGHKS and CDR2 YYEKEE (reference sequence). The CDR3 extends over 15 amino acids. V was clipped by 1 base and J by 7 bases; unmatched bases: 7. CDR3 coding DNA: TGTGCCAGCAGCTTGAATGCGGGAGGTGGGAATGAGCAGTTCTTC. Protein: CASSLNAGGGNEQFF. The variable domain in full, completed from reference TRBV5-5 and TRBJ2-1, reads DAGVTQSPTHLIKTRGQQVTLRCSPISGHKSVSWYQQVLGQGPQFIFQYYEKEERGRGNFPDRFSARQFPNYSSELNVNALLLGDSALYLCASSLNAGGGNEQFFGPGTRLTVL.

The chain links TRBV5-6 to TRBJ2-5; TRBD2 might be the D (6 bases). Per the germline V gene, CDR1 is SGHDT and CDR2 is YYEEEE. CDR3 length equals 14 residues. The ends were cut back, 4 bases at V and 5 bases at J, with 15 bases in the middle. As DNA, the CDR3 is TGTGCCAGCAGCCGGGACTCCTTTATTGAGACCCAGTACTTC. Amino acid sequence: CASSRDSFIETQYF.

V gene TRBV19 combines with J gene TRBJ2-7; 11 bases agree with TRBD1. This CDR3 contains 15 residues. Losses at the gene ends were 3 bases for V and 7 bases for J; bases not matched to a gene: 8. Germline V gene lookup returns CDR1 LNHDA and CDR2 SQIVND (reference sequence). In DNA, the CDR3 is TGTGCCAGTAGTATTGGACAGGGGGCATCTCGTGAGCAGTACTTC. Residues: CASSIGQGASREQYF.

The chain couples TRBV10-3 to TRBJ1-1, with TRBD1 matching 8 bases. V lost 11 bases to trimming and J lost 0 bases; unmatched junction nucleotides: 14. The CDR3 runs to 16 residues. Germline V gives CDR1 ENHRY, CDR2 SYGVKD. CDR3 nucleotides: TGTGCCCCCTTCTTCGCAGGGGGCTTATTGAACACTGAAGCTTTCTTT. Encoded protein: CAPFFAGGLLNTEAFF.

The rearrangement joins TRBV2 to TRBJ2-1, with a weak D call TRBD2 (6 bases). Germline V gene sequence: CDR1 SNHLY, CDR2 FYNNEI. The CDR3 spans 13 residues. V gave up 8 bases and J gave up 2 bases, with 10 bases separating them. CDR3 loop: CASGLAPYNEQFF. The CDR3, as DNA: TGTGCCAGCGGGCTAGCGCCCTACAATGAGCAGTTCTTC.

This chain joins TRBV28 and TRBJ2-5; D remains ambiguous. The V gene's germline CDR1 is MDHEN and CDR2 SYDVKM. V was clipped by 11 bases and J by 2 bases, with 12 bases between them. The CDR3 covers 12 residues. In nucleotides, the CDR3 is TGTGCCTCAAAGACACGTCAAGAGACCCAGTACTTC. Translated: CASKTRQETQYF. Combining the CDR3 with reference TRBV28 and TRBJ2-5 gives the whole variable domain DVKVTQSSRYLVKRTGEKVFLECVQDMDHENMFWYRQDPGLGLRLIYFSYDVKMKEKGDIPEGYSVSREKKERFSLILESASTNQTSMYLCASKTRQETQYFGPGTRLLVL.

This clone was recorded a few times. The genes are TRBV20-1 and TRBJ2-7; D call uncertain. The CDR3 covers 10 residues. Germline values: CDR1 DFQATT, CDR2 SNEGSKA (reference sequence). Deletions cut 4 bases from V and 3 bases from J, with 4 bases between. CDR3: CSATHYEQYF. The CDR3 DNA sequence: TGCAGTGCTACACACTACGAGCAGTACTTC.